This T cell receptor beta chain stems from a study of cytomegalovirus exposure and HLA in healthy donors. Concerning this clone: Its antigen is not known.

Germline V gene lookup returns CDR1 SGHTA and CDR2 FQGNSA. This CDR3 has 13 residues. The junction had 8 bases not matched to a gene; V was cut back by 6 bases and J by 8 bases. These donors were members of the roughly 120-subject validation cohort, a group separate from the approximately 680-subject first cohort. Method: immunoSEQ multiplex PCR; TCRdb's copy keeps in-frame clones and lacks some. The sample shows 160,000 or so clones, approximately 86% of them seen only once. Findings and caveats of the study: Most TCR sequences were uncommon, yet certain public TCRs appeared in many donors. It was reported that the classifier diagnosed cytomegalovirus status with high specificity and sensitivity in both the original and validation cohorts.

The chain joins TRBV7-2 to TRBJ1-2, with 8 bases matching TRBD1. Material: PBMCs. This sequence was found in a man aged 18 to 30 in good health and CMV-seropositive. In nucleotides, the CDR3 is TGTGCCAGCAGTCCGGACAGGGTTTACGGCTACACCTTC. Its translation is CASSPDRVYGYTF.